What follows describes a single TCR beta chain. What this receptor recognizes is not known. A junction end diverges from the germline sequence, so it may reflect a read error. The entry originates in a study of CD8+CD57+ T cells in acquired aplastic anemia (dated by TCRdb to the late 2010s). The study in broad terms: DNA extracted from sorted CD4+ and CD8+ cells had a mean of roughly 3.3 ug, with a range of roughly 0.17 to 30 ug. For healthy donor samples, the average read count was around 9.8 million for CD4+ cells and roughly 11 million for CD8+ cells.

In the study, sorted CD4+ and CD8+ blood T cells from patients with severe aplastic anemia and from healthy subjects underwent deep sequencing of TCR repertoires. Ficoll-Paque density gradient centrifugation was used to isolate peripheral blood mononuclear cells. CD4+ and CD8+ T cells were sorted by FACS or magnetic beads before DNA extraction. Per the germline V gene, WSHSY is the CDR1 and SAAADI is the CDR2. The CDR3 holds 15 amino acids from the cysteine to the phenylalanine. Only the CDR3 region is kept as DNA, spanning 45 bases read in frame from base 1. Genomic DNA served as template for TCR beta VDJ combination and CDR3 sequence profiling. An Illumina HiSeq 2000 was the platform used for TCR repertoire sequencing. Per the source publication's procedure: TRBV/TRBJ rearrangement plots, CDR3 size and DJ length profiles, and Simpson's diversity index were used to evaluate the repertoires. The most abundant DNA sequence in the deep sequencing data was taken as the immunodominant clone. CDR3 amino acid sequences were screened for sharing across subjects and compared with published repertoires and the VDJdb database. The public sequencing data were trimmed at Q25 with fastp and processed into clonotypes with MiXCR by TCRdb, which kept only in-frame beta chains. Rows are unified per CDR3 protein, each entry keeping the most common DNA and genes. TCRdb, not the original authors, processed these V and J calls. In all, the sample holds about 200,000 distinct CDR3 sequences, and almost 35% of those were seen once. Around 1.1% of the sample is in the top ten clones.

Results and caveats for the whole study, not just this receptor: Between patients and healthy controls, no significant difference in CD8+ Simpson's diversity was found (P=0.060). Although 25 to 30 CD8+ CDR3 sequences were shared by patients and controls, these sequences appeared highly expressed in patients and within the immunodominant clones of patients.

The chain uses TRBV10-2 and TRBJ2-1, with 8 bases matching TRBD2. Specimen: sorted CD4+, CD8+, or CD8+CD57+ T cells (not recorded which) from PBMCs. This clonotype was sampled from a human donor in good health, serving as a control. The sequence in DNA is TGTGCCAGCAGGCGGGGGGTAAACTCCTACAATGAGCAGTTCTTC. Translated, this gives CASRRGVNSYNEQFF.